These 8 T cell receptor beta chains originate from one sample sequenced in a study of blood T cell repertoires in COVID-19. Method: immunoSEQ multiplex PCR; TCRdb's copy keeps in-frame clones and lacks some. The profile shows roughly 21,000 clones, 86% of them singletons. The sample comprised peripheral blood. The receptor source for this set is a woman of 80 years or more with active or convalescent COVID-19.

This chain links TRBV7-3 with TRBJ2-1, with D possibly TRBD2 on 6 matching bases. This CDR3 comprises 16 residues. In germline, CDR1 is SGHTA, CDR2 FQGTGA. With 5 bases removed from V and 2 bases from J, the gap between germline ends came to 16 bases. CDR3 amino acids: CASSPTRSGPYNEQFF. In DNA, the CDR3 is TGTGCCAGCAGCCCAACGAGGAGCGGGCCCTACAATGAGCAGTTCTTC.

The V and J genes are TRBV5-4 and TRBJ1-1; TRBD1 aligns across 9 bases. The CDR3 length is 16 residues. CDR1 and CDR2 from the germline V gene are SGHNT and YYREEE (reference sequence). The V segment lost 4 bases and the J segment 1 base; nucleotides outside the gene matches: 8. The CDR3 here is CASSGTGTGKNTEAFF. CDR3 nucleotide sequence: TGTGCCAGCAGCGGAACCGGGACAGGGAAGAACACTGAAGCTTTCTTT.

V gene TRBV5-1 combines with J gene TRBJ2-2; D is unresolved. Looked up from germline, CDR1 is SGHRS and CDR2 is YFSETQ. V was cut by 6 bases and J by 5 bases, with 14 bases left in between. This CDR3 is built from 14 residues. The DNA of the CDR3 is TGCGCCAGCACGCGGCCAGAGGTTACCGGGGAGCTGTTTTTT. This translates into CASTRPEVTGELFF.

This chain joins TRBV29-1 and TRBJ1-3; D is ambiguous. From germline, CDR1 is SQVTM and CDR2 ANQGSEA. Trimming took 4 bases from V and 4 from J, leaving 8 bases between them. This CDR3 contains 12 residues. In DNA form, the CDR3 reads TGCAGCGTTGGAGGATCAGGAAACACCATATATTTT. This translates into CSVGGSGNTIYF.

The chain is built from TRBV11-3 and TRBJ1-1; D unclear. V was cut by 1 base and J by 5 bases, with 11 bases left in between. CDR1 is SGHNT and CDR2 is YENEEA in the germline V gene. The CDR3 consists of 14 residues. CDR3 coding DNA: TGTGCCAGCAGCTTAGGGATGACTAGTACTGAAGCTTTCTTT. This translates into CASSLGMTSTEAFF.

For this clone: A read error may account for a junction end that differs from germline. The CDR3 loop reads CASSFRLAGGGPETQYF. In DNA form, the CDR3 reads TGTGCTAGCAGCTTTAGACTAGCGGGAGGCGGTCCCGAGACCCAGTACTTC. The J gene is TRBJ2-5, the V gene TRBV7-7; TRBD2 matches 13 bases. The CDR3 consists of 17 residues. Germline V lookup: CDR1 SSHAT, CDR2 FNYEAQ (reference sequence). Full variable domain (missing parts from reference TRBV7-7 and TRBJ2-5): GAGVSQSPRYKVTKRGQDVTLRCDPISSHATLYWYQQALGQGPEFLTYFNYEAQPDKSGLPSDRFSAERPEGSISTLTIQRTEQRDSAMYRCASSFRLAGGGPETQYFGPGTRLLVL.

The V gene is TRBV7-9, the J gene TRBJ1-4, with TRBD1 matching over 8 bases. Germline V gives CDR1 SEHNR, CDR2 FQNEAQ (reference sequence). The CDR3 has 12 residues. Unmatched junction bases numbered 3, after V lost 9 bases and J lost 6 bases. CDR3 nucleotide sequence: TGTGCCAGTGGACAGGGTTATGAAAAACTGTTTTTT. Amino acids: CASGQGYEKLFF.

The chain employs TRBV18 and TRBJ1-2; 7 positions match TRBD1. This CDR3 has 16 residues. Germline V gives CDR1 KGHSH, CDR2 LQKENI. Trimming removed 2 bases from V and 4 bases from J; junction bases left unmatched: 10. The CDR3 sequence: CASSPSPGGRGYGYTF. As DNA, the CDR3 is TGTGCCAGCTCACCATCGCCAGGGGGACGGGGCTATGGCTACACCTTC.